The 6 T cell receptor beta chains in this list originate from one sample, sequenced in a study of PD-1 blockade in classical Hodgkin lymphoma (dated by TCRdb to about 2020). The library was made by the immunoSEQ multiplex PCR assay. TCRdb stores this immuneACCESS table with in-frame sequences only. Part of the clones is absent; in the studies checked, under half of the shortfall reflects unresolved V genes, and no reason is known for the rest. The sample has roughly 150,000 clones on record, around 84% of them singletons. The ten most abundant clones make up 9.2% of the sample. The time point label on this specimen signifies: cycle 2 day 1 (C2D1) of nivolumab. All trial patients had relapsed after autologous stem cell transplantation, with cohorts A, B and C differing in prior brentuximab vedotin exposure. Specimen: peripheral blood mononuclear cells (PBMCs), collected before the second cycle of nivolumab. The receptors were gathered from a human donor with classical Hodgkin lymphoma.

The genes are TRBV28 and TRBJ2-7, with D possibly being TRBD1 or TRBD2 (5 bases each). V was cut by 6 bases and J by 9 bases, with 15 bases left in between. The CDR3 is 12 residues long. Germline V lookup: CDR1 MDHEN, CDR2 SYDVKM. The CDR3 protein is CASRAQGPRQYF. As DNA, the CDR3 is TGTGCCAGCAGAGCGCAGGGACCGAGGCAGTACTTC.

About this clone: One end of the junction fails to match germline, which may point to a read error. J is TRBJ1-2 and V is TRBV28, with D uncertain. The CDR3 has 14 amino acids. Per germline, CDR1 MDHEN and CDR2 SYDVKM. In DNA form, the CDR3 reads TGTACCAGCAGTCCACAGTCCCCCGGGCGTGGCTACACCTTC. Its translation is CTSSPQSPGRGYTF.

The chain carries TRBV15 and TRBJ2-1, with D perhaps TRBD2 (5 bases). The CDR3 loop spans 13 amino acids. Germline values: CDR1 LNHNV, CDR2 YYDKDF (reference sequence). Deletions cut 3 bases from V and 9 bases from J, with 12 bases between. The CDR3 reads CATSRDAAGEQFF. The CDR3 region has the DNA TGTGCCACCAGCAGGGACGCGGCGGGTGAGCAGTTCTTC. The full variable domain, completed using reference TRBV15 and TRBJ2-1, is DAMVIQNPRYQVTQFGKPVTLSCSQTLNHNVMYWYQQKSSQAPKLLFHYYDKDFNNEADTPDNFQSRRPNTSFCFLDIRSPGLGDTAMYLCATSRDAAGEQFFGPGTRLTVL.

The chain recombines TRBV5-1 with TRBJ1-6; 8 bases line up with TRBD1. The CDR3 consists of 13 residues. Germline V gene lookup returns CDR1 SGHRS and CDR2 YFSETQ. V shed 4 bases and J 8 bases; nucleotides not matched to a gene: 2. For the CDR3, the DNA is TGCGCCAGCAGCCCGACAGGGGATTCACCCCTCCACTTT. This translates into CASSPTGDSPLHF.

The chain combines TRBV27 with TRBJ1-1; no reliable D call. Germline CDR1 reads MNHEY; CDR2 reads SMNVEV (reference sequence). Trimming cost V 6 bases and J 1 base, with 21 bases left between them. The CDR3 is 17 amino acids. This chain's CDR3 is CASSPVLGREPNTEAFF. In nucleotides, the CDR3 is TGTGCCAGCAGCCCAGTTTTGGGTCGGGAACCGAACACTGAAGCTTTCTTT.

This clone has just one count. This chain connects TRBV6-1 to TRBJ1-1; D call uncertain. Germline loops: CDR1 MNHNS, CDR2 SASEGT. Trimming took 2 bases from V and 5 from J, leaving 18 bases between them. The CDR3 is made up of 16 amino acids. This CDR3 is CASSETPTSRLTEAFF. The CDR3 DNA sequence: TGTGCCAGCAGTGAAACCCCGACGTCCAGACTGACTGAAGCTTTCTTT.